These 18 T cell receptor beta chains share one sample of origin, sequenced in a study of blood T cell repertoires in COVID-19. TCRdb keeps only in-frame clones here, not all; method: immunoSEQ multiplex PCR. Here the sample spans 450,000 or so clones, roughly 90% being singletons. The sequencing input was peripheral blood. The receptor source for this set is a man aged 18-30 years with COVID-19, enrolled during active disease.

The V and J genes are TRBV7-9 and TRBJ2-1, with TRBD2 identical over 10 bases. The CDR3 covers 18 residues. The ends lost 3 bases at V and 0 bases at J; junction bases unmatched: 8. Per germline, CDR1 SEHNR and CDR2 FQNEAQ (reference sequence). The CDR3 loop is CASSFYRLAGDSYNEQFF. Here the CDR3 DNA reads TGTGCCAGCAGCTTCTATCGGCTAGCGGGGGACTCCTACAATGAGCAGTTCTTC.

The chain has TRBV7-2 and TRBJ2-7; D gene unclear. Germline CDR1 SGHTA, CDR2 FQGNSA. The V and J ends lost 3 bases and 2 bases respectively, with 8 bases between them. The CDR3 is 13 residues long. Here the CDR3 DNA reads TGTGCCAGCAGCTTGGGCTTCCCCTACGAGCAGTACTTC. The encoded protein is CASSLGFPYEQYF. The variable domain in full, completed from reference TRBV7-2 and TRBJ2-7, reads GAGVSQSPSNKVTEKGKDVELRCDPISGHTALYWYRQSLGQGLEFLIYFQGNSAPDKSGLPSDRFSAERTGGSVSTLTIQRTQQEDSAVYLCASSLGFPYEQYFGPGTRLTVT.

CDR3 protein: CAWSWAYNEQFF. CDR3 nucleotides: TGTGCCTGGAGTTGGGCATACAATGAGCAGTTCTTC. This chain connects TRBV30 to TRBJ2-1; D gene unclear. V lost 2 bases, J lost 4 bases, and 6 bases lay in between. Germline assignment: CDR1 GTSNPN and CDR2 SVGIG (reference sequence). The CDR3 covers 12 residues.

This clone has just a few counts. The chain links TRBV19 to TRBJ1-5, with TRBD1 identical over 9 bases. V shed 3 bases and J 3 bases; nucleotides not matched to a gene: 6. Per germline, CDR1 LNHDA and CDR2 SQIVND (reference sequence). This CDR3 is 16 amino acids long. The DNA for the CDR3 is TGTGCCAGTAGTATTTATACAGGGGGCCACAATCAGCCCCAGCATTTT. This codes for CASSIYTGGHNQPQHF.

J is TRBJ1-2 and V is TRBV3-1 (or the pseudogene TRBV3-2), with a possible D match to TRBD1 (5 bases). Deletions cut 6 bases from V and 7 bases from J, with 27 bases between. CDR3 length: 17 residues. In germline, CDR1 is LGHDT, CDR2 YNNKEL (reference sequence). In nucleotides, the CDR3 is TGTGCCAGCAGTCAGGGAGGCAGAAGATGGGTGGTTGGTGGCTACACCTTC. This gives the protein CASSQGGRRWVVGGYTF.

The V call is TRBV5-1, the J call TRBJ1-1; tentative D call: TRBD1 (6 bases). Germline V gene sequence: CDR1 SGHRS, CDR2 YFSETQ. Trimming pared 4 bases from V and 2 bases from J, leaving 15 bases between. The CDR3 is 15 residues long. For the CDR3, the DNA is TGCGCCAGCAGCCAATTACAGGGTGCCAACACTGAAGCTTTCTTT. Encoded protein: CASSQLQGANTEAFF.

The chain couples TRBV2 to TRBJ2-1; 7 bases map to TRBD1. Germline assignment: CDR1 SNHLY and CDR2 FYNNEI. CDR3 size: 15 residues. With 6 bases clipped from V and 4 bases from J, the junction kept 9 bases outside the gene matches. CDR3: CASSRGRGPYNEQFF. DNA of the CDR3: TGTGCCAGCAGCCGGGGTAGGGGGCCATACAATGAGCAGTTCTTC.

The chain joins TRBV19 to TRBJ2-3, with 8 bases aligning to TRBD1. V shed 3 bases, J shed 0 bases, and the junction held 5 bases outside the gene matches. The germline CDR1 and CDR2 sequences are LNHDA and SQIVND (reference sequence). This CDR3 has 16 amino acids. The DNA for the CDR3 is TGTGCCAGTAGTATTAGGCCAGGGGGCAGCACAGATACGCAGTATTTT. It translates to CASSIRPGGSTDTQYF.

V gene TRBV7-8 combines with J gene TRBJ2-3; TRBD2 aligns across 10 bases. The CDR3 contains 19 residues. From germline, CDR1 is SGHVS and CDR2 FQNEAQ. V trimming: 1 base; J trimming: 2 bases; junction bases outside the gene matches: 12. CDR3 loop: CASSLVTPRGTSDTDTQYF. CDR3 nucleotides: TGTGCCAGCAGCTTAGTTACTCCCCGCGGGACTAGCGACACAGATACGCAGTATTTT.

The chain couples TRBV9 to TRBJ1-2, with 9 bases matching TRBD1. Per germline, CDR1 SGDLS and CDR2 YYNGEE. This CDR3 has 15 residues. J lost 2 bases, V lost 3 bases, and 5 bases had no gene match. The CDR3 region is CASSGGGTGNYGYTF. The CDR3 bases are TGTGCCAGCAGCGGAGGGGGGACAGGGAACTATGGCTACACCTTC.

The V call is TRBV28, the J call TRBJ2-7; weak D call: TRBD1 (6 bases). This CDR3 region has 13 residues. Germline CDR1 and CDR2: MDHEN and SYDVKM. The germline V and J ends were trimmed by 6 bases and 1 base, with 10 bases remaining between them. CDR3 loop: CASRQGSSYEQYF. CDR3 DNA sequence: TGTGCCAGCAGACAGGGTAGTTCCTACGAGCAGTACTTC.

The chain has TRBV1 and TRBJ1-6; the table's TRBD1 call for D was not verified on the DNA. TRBV1 is a pseudogene segment. The CDR3 is 14 amino acids. DNA for the CDR3: TGCACCAGCAGCCAGCGACAGGGGACTTCACCCCTCCACTTT. It translates to CTSSQRQGTSPLHF.

This rearrangement joins TRBV27 to TRBJ2-1; 9 nucleotides agree with TRBD2. This CDR3 has 18 residues. The ends lost 3 bases at V and 4 bases at J; junction bases unmatched: 13. CDR1 and CDR2 (germline): MNHEY, SMNVEV (reference sequence). CDR3 loop: CASSLGVGAGGPYNEQFF. The CDR3 DNA follows: TGTGCCAGCAGTTTGGGGGTAGGAGCGGGGGGTCCTTACAATGAGCAGTTCTTC.

V is TRBV27 and J is TRBJ2-1, with 14 bases matching TRBD2. The CDR3 contains 17 residues. Germline V gene data show CDR1 as MNHEY and CDR2 as SMNVEV (reference sequence). V dropped 4 bases and J dropped 4; count of bases not matched to a gene: 6. The CDR3 DNA sequence: TGTGCCAGCAGTTGGACTAGCGGGAGGAGATTTTACAATGAGCAGTTCTTC. This encodes CASSWTSGRRFYNEQFF.

This clone appeared a single time. The V gene is TRBV6-5, the J gene TRBJ2-4; D not resolved. The germline V gene has CDR1 MNHEY and CDR2 SVGAGI. This CDR3 has 15 residues. Trimming took 3 bases from V and 5 from J, leaving 14 bases between them. DNA for the CDR3: TGTGCCAGCAGTTATTCATACTCAGGCCAAAACATTCAGTACTTC. It specifies CASSYSYSGQNIQYF.

The V and J genes are TRBV7-9 and TRBJ2-1; D remains unclear. Germline lookup yields CDR1 SEHNR and CDR2 FQNEAQ (reference sequence). V dropped 3 bases and J dropped 10 bases, with 13 bases sitting between them. The CDR3 is 13 amino acids. The CDR3, as DNA: TGTGCCAGCAGCTTTTTCGGGTTAGAGGAGCAGTTCTTC. Translating gives CASSFFGLEEQFF.

This chain uses TRBV11-3 with TRBJ2-5; no definite D call. The germline V gene encodes CDR1 SGHNT and CDR2 YENEEA. This CDR3 has 13 residues. V shed 4 bases and J shed 5 bases, with 11 bases lying between them. In DNA form, the CDR3 reads TGTGCCAGCAGCTCCGACTTTGTGGAGACCCAGTACTTC. This codes for CASSSDFVETQYF.

The chain combines TRBV7-2 with TRBJ1-5; weak D call: TRBD1 (5 bases). There are 15 residues in the CDR3. Trimming cost V 0 bases and J 0 bases, with 6 bases left between them. Looked up from germline, CDR1 is SGHTA and CDR2 is FQGNSA. The CDR3 loop reads CASSLAGHSNQPQHF. DNA for the CDR3: TGTGCCAGCAGCTTAGCGGGGCATAGCAATCAGCCCCAGCATTTT.